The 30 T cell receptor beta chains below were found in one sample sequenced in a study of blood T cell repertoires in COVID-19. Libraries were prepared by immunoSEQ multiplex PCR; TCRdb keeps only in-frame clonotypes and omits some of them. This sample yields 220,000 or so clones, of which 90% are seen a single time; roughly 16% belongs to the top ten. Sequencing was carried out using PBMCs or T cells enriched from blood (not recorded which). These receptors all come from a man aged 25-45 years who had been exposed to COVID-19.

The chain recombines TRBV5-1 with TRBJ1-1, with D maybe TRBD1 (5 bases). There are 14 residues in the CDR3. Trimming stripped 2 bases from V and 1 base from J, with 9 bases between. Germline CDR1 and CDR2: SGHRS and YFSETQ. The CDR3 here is CASSFGGKNTEAFF. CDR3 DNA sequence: TGCGCCAGCAGCTTCGGGGGTAAGAACACTGAAGCTTTCTTT.

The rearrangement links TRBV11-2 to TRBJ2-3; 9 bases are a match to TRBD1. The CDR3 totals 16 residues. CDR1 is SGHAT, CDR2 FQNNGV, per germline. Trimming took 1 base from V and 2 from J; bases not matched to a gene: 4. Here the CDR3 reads CASSLAGTGLTDTQYF. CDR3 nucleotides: TGTGCCAGCAGCTTAGCCGGGACAGGGCTCACAGATACGCAGTATTTT.

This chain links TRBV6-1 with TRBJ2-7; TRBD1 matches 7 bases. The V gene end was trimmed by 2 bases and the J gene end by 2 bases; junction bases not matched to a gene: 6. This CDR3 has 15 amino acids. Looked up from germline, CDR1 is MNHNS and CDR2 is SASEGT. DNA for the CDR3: TGTGCCAGCAGTGAATGGGACAGCGCTACCTACGAGCAGTACTTC. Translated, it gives CASSEWDSATYEQYF.

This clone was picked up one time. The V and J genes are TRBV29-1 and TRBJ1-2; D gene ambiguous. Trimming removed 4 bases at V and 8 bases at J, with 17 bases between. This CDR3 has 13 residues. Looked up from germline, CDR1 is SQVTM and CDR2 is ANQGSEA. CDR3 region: CSVVFAGLEGYTF. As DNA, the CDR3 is TGCAGCGTTGTATTCGCCGGACTTGAGGGCTACACCTTC.

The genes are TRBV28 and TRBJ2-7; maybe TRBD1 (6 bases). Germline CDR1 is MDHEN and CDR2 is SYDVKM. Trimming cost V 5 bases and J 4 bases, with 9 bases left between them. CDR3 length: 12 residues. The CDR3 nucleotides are TGTGCCAGCAGTCCACAGGGTTACGAGCAGTACTTC. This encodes CASSPQGYEQYF. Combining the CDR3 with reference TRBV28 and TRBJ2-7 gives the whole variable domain DVKVTQSSRYLVKRTGEKVFLECVQDMDHENMFWYRQDPGLGLRLIYFSYDVKMKEKGDIPEGYSVSREKKERFSLILESASTNQTSMYLCASSPQGYEQYFGPGTRLTVT.

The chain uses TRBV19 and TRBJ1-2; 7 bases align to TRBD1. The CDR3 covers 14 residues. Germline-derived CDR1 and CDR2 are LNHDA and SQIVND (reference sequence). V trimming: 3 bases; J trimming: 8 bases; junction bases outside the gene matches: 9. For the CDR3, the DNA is TGTGCCAGTAGTATTTATCGACAGGGCAGGGGCTACACCTTC. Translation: CASSIYRQGRGYTF.

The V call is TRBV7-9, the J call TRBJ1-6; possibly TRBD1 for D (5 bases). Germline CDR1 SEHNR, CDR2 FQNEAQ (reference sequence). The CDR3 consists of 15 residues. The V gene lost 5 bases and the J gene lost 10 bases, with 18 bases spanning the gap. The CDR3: CASSPQGRVISPLHF. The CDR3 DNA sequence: TGTGCCAGCAGCCCCCAGGGCAGGGTGATATCACCCCTCCACTTT.

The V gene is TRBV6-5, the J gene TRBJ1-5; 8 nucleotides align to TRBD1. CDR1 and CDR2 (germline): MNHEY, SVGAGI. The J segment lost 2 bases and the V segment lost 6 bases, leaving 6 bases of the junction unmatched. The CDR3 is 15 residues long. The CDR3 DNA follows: TGTGCCAGCAGAAATCAGGGGGCGGGCAATCAGCCCCAGCATTTT. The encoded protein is CASRNQGAGNQPQHF.

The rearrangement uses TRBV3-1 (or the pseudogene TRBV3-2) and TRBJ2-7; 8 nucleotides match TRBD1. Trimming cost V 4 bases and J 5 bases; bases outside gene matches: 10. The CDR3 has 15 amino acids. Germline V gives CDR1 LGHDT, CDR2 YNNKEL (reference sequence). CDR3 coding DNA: TGTGCCAGCAGCCCATTACAGGGGGTCGACAACGAGCAGTACTTC. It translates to CASSPLQGVDNEQYF.

CDR3: CASSRTALPNNEQFF. The CDR3 nucleotides are TGTGCCAGCAGCCGGACAGCCCTTCCCAACAATGAGCAGTTCTTC. This chain uses TRBV5-8 with TRBJ2-1, with a tentative D call TRBD1 (6 bases). The CDR3 runs to 15 residues. Trimming took off 4 bases at V and 5 bases at J, with 16 bases between the two ends. Germline CDR1 is SGHTS and CDR2 is YDEGEE.

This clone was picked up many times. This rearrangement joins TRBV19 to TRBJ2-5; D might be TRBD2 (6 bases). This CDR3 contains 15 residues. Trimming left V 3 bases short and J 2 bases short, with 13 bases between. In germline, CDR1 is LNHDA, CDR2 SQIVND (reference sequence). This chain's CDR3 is CASSMGRGRQETQYF. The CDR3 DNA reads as TGTGCCAGTAGTATGGGACGGGGGAGACAAGAGACCCAGTACTTC. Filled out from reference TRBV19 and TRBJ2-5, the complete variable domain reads DGGITQSPKYLFRKEGQNVTLSCEQNLNHDAMYWYRQDPGQGLRLIYYSQIVNDFQKGDIAEGYSVSREKKESFPLTVTSAQKNPTAFYLCASSMGRGRQETQYFGPGTRLLVL.

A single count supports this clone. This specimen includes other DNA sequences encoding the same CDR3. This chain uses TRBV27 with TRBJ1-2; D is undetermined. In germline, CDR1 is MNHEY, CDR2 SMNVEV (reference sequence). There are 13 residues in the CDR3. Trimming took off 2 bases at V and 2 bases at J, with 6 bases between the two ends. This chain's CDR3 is CASSLRQNYGYTF. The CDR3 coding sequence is TGTGCCAGCAGTTTACGTCAGAACTATGGCTACACCTTC.

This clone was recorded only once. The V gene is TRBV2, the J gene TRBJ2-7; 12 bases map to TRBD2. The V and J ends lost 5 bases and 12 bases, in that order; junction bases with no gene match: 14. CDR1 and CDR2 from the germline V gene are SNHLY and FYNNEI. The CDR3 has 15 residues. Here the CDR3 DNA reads TGTGCCAGCAGTTCTGAAACTAGCGGGGGGCTCCTTTTGTACTTC. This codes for CASSSETSGGLLLYF.

As DNA, the CDR3 is TGCAGCGTTGAAGACGGTCTGAACACTGAAGCTTTCTTT. Protein sequence: CSVEDGLNTEAFF. The chain has TRBV29-1 and TRBJ1-1; D remains unclear. Germline assignment: CDR1 SQVTM and CDR2 ANQGSEA. V shed 0 bases and J shed 0 bases, with 5 bases lying between them. The CDR3 runs 13 residues. Drawing the rest from reference TRBV29-1 and TRBJ1-1, the complete variable domain is SAVISQKPSRDICQRGTSLTIQCQVDSQVTMMFWYRQQPGQSLTLIATANQGSEATYESGFVIDKFPISRPNLTFSTLTVSNMSPEDSSIYLCSVEDGLNTEAFFGQGTRLTVV.

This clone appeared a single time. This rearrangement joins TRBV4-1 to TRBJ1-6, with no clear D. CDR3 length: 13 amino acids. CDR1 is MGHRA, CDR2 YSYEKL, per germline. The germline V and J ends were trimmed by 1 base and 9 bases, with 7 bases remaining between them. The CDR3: CASSQVLVSPLHF. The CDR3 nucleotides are TGCGCCAGCAGCCAAGTTCTTGTTTCACCCCTCCACTTT.

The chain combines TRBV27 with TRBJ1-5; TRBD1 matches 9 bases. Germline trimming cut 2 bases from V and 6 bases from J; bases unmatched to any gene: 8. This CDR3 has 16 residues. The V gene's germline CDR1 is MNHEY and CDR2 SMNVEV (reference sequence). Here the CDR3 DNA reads TGTGCCAGCAGTTTAAAGGGATCGACAGGGGGTCAGCCCCAGCATTTT. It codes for CASSLKGSTGGQPQHF.

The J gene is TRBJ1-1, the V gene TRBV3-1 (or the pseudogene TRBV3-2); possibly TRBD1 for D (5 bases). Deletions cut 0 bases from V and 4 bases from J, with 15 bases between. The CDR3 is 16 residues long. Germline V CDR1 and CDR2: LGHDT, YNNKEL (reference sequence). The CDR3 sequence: CASSQDGGGLGTEAFF. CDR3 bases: TGTGCCAGCAGCCAAGATGGCGGGGGATTGGGCACTGAAGCTTTCTTT.

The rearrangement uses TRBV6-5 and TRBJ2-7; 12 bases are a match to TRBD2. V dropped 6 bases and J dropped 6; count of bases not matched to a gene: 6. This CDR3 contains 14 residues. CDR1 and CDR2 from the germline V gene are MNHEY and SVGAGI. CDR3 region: CASRTTSGGLEQYF. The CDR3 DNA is TGTGCCAGCAGAACTACTAGCGGGGGGCTCGAGCAGTACTTC.

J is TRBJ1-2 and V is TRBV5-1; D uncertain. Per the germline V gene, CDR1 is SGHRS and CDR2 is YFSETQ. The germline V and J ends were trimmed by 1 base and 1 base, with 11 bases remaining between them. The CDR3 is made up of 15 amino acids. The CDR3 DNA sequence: TGCGCCAGCAGCTTGAGATCCGAGGATAACTATGGCTACACCTTC. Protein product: CASSLRSEDNYGYTF.

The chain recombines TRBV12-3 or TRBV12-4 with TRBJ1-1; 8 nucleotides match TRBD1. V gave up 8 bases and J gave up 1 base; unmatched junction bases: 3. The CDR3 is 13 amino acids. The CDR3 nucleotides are TGTGCCAGCTCAGGGGGCGAGAACACTGAAGCTTTCTTT. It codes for CASSGGENTEAFF.

The CDR3 is CASRMGQLKNYGYTF. For the CDR3, the DNA is TGTGCCAGTAGAATGGGACAGCTAAAAAACTATGGCTACACCTTC. The chain employs TRBV19 and TRBJ1-2, with TRBD1 identical over 7 bases. Trimming took 6 bases from V and 2 from J; bases not matched to a gene: 9. Per germline, CDR1 LNHDA and CDR2 SQIVND (reference sequence). CDR3 length: 15 residues. The variable domain in full, completed from reference TRBV19 and TRBJ1-2, reads DGGITQSPKYLFRKEGQNVTLSCEQNLNHDAMYWYRQDPGQGLRLIYYSQIVNDFQKGDIAEGYSVSREKKESFPLTVTSAQKNPTAFYLCASRMGQLKNYGYTFGSGTRLTVV.

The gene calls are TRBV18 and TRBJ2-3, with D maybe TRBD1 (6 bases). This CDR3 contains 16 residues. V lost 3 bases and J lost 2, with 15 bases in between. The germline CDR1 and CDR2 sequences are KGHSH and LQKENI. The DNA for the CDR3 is TGTGCCAGCTCACCTCGCGGACAGTGGAACACAGATACGCAGTATTTT. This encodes CASSPRGQWNTDTQYF. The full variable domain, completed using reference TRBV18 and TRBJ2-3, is NAGVMQNPRHLVRRRGQEARLRCSPMKGHSHVYWYRQLPEEGLKFMVYLQKENIIDESGMPKERFSAEFPKEGPSILRIQQVVRGDSAAYFCASSPRGQWNTDTQYFGPGTRLTVL.

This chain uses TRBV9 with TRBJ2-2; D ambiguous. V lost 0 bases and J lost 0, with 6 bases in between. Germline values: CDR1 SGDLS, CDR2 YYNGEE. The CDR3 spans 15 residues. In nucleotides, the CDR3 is TGTGCCAGCAGCGTAGAGCATACGAACACCGGGGAGCTGTTTTTT. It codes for CASSVEHTNTGELFF.

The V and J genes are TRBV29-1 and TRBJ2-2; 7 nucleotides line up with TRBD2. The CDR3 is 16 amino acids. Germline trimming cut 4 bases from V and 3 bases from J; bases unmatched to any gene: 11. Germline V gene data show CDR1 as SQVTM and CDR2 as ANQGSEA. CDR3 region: CSVGSGTMFYTGELFF. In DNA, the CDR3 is TGCAGCGTTGGGTCGGGGACTATGTTTTACACCGGGGAGCTGTTTTTT.

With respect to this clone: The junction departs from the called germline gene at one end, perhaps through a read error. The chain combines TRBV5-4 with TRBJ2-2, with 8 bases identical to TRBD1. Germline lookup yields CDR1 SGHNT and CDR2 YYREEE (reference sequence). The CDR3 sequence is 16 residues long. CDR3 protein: CASSLPRQGNAGELFF. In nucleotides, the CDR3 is TGTGCCAGCAGCCTGCCGCGACAGGGGAACGCCGGGGAGCTGTTTTTT.

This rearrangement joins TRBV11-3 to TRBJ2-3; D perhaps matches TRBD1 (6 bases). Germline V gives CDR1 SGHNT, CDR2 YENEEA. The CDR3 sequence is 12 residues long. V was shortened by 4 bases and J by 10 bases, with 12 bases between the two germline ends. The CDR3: CASSSLEGAQYF. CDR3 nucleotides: TGTGCCAGCAGCTCTCTTGAGGGGGCGCAGTATTTT.

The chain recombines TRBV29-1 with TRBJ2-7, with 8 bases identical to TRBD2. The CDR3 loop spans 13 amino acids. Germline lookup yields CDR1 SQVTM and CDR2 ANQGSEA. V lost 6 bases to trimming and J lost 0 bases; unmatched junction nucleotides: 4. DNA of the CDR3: TGCAGCGTAACGGGGGGGATCTCCTACGAGCAGTACTTC. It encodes CSVTGGISYEQYF.

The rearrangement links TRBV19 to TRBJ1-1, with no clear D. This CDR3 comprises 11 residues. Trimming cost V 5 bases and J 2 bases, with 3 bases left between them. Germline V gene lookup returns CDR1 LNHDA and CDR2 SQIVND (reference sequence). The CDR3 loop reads CASSLNTEAFF. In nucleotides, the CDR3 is TGTGCCAGTAGTCTTAACACTGAAGCTTTCTTT.

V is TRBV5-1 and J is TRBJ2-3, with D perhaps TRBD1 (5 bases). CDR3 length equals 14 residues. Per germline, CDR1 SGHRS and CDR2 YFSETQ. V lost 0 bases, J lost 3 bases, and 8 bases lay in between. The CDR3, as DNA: TGCGCCAGCAGCTTGGCCAGGGAAACAGATACGCAGTATTTT. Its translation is CASSLARETDTQYF.

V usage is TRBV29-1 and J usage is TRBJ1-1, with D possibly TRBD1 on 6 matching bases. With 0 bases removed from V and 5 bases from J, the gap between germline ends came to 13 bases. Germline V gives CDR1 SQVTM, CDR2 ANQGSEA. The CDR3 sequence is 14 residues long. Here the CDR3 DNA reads TGCAGCGTTGAAGATCGGGGTAGGGGGACTGAAGCTTTCTTT. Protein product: CSVEDRGRGTEAFF.